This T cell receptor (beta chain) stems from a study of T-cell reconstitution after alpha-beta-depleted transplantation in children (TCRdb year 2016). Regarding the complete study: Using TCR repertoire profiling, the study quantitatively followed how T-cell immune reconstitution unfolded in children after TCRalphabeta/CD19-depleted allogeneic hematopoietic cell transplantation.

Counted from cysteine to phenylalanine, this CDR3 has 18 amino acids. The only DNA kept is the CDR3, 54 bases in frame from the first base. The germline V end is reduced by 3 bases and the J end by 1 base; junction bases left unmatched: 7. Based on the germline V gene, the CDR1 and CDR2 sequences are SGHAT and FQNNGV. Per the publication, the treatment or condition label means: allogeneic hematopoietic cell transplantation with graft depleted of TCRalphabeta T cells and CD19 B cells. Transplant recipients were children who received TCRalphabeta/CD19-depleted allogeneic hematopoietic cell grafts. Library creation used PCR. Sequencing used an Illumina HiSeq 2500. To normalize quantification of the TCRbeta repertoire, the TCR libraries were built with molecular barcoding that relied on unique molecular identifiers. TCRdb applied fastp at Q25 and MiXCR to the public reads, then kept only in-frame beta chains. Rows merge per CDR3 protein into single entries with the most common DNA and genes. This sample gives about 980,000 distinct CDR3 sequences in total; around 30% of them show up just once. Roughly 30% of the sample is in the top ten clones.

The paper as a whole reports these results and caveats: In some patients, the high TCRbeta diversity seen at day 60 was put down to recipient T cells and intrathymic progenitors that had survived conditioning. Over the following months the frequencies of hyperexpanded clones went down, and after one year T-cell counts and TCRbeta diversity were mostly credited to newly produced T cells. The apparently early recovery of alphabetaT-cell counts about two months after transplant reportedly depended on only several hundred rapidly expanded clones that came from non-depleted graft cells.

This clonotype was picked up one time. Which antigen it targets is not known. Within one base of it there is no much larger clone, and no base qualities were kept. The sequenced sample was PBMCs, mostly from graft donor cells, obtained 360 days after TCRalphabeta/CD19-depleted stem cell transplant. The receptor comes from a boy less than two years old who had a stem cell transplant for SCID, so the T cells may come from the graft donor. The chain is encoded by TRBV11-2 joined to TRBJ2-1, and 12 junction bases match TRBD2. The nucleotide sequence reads TGTGCCAGCAGCTTCCCGACTAGCGGGGGCGAATCCTACAATGAGCAGTTCTTC. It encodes CASSFPTSGGESYNEQFF. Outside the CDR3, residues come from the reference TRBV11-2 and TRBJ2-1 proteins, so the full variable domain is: EAGVAQSPRYKIIEKRQSVAFWCNPISGHATLYWYQQILGQGPKLLIQFQNNGVVDDSQLPKDRFSAERLKGVDSTLKIQPAKLEDSAVYLCASSFPTSGGESYNEQFFGPGTRLTVL.